Each of the 18 T cell receptor beta chains below was sequenced from the same sample in a study of beta chain features in type 1 diabetes. Sequencing targeted expressed TCRB transcripts, as all isolated RNA had been reverse transcribed. Measured with immunoSEQ multiplex PCR; TCRdb has only the in-frame clones, and not every one. This table holds 600,000 to 650,000 clones, 15% to 17% found once. Sequenced input: naive CD4+ T cells from blood. The origin of the receptors is a man in his late teens or twenties in good health.

V and J are TRBV5-1 and TRBJ2-7; tentative D call: TRBD1 (5 bases). The length of the CDR3 is 13 residues. Germline CDR1 is SGHRS and CDR2 is YFSETQ. V gave up 0 bases and J gave up 6 bases, with 10 bases separating them. CDR3 loop: CASSLEQVSEQYF. CDR3 DNA sequence: TGCGCCAGCAGCTTGGAACAGGTCTCCGAGCAGTACTTC.

J is TRBJ2-7 and V is TRBV7-6, with 8 bases fitting TRBD1. CDR3 size: 15 residues. Germline loops: CDR1 SGHVS, CDR2 FNYEAQ. With 4 bases clipped from V and 6 bases from J, the junction kept 11 bases outside the gene matches. The CDR3 DNA sequence: TGTGCCAGCAGCTCCGGGACAGGCAAGACTCTCGAGCAGTACTTC. It specifies CASSSGTGKTLEQYF.

This clone was observed a few times. This chain links TRBV5-1 with TRBJ1-6; D is perhaps TRBD1 (5 bases). The length of the CDR3 is 15 residues. Trimming pared 0 bases from V and 7 bases from J, leaving 11 bases between. Germline V gives CDR1 SGHRS, CDR2 YFSETQ. The CDR3 reads CASSLGGRSNSPLHF. The CDR3 DNA sequence: TGCGCCAGCAGCTTGGGGGGCAGGTCAAATTCACCCCTCCACTTT.

This clone was detected a few times. The rearrangement uses TRBV7-2 and TRBJ2-1, with a weak D call TRBD2 (5 bases). Between the trimmed V and J ends, which lost 8 bases and 0 bases, there was a span of 14 bases. Germline V gene data show CDR1 as SGHTA and CDR2 as FQGNSA. There are 15 residues in the CDR3. The CDR3 DNA reads TGTGCCAGCCGACCGGGGTCCCCCTCCTACAATGAGCAGTTCTTC. Encoded protein: CASRPGSPSYNEQFF.

CDR3 residues: CASSLGVGQYGYTF. The CDR3 DNA is TGTGCCAGCAGCTTAGGAGTAGGGCAGTATGGCTACACCTTC. The chain is built from TRBV7-2 and TRBJ1-2; D is unclear. The CDR3 runs 14 residues. Germline V lookup: CDR1 SGHTA, CDR2 FQGNSA. Trimming removed 1 base from V and 5 bases from J, with 11 bases in between.

The chain has TRBV5-1 and TRBJ2-1; D not certain. From germline, CDR1 is SGHRS and CDR2 YFSETQ. V lost 0 bases to trimming and J lost 8 bases, with 18 bases between them. The length of the CDR3 is 16 residues. CDR3 sequence: CASSLVPRPTTHEQFF. The DNA for the CDR3 is TGCGCCAGCAGCTTGGTTCCGCGGCCTACGACCCATGAGCAGTTCTTC.

This clone was observed a handful of times. This sequence joins TRBV5-6 and TRBJ2-2; the D is unclear. Germline V gene data show CDR1 as SGHDT and CDR2 as YYEEEE. This CDR3 spans 13 amino acids. With 6 bases removed from V and 3 bases from J, the gap between germline ends came to 9 bases. The chain's CDR3 is CASKTRDTGELFF. Written as DNA, the CDR3 is TGTGCCAGCAAAACTCGGGACACCGGGGAGCTGTTTTTT.

The V gene is TRBV18, the J gene TRBJ2-1; TRBD2 might be the D (6 bases). Trimming shortened V by 3 bases and J by 0 bases, and 9 bases separated the two germline ends. In germline, CDR1 is KGHSH, CDR2 LQKENI. The CDR3 is 15 amino acids. The CDR3 here is CASSPGLSSYNEQFF. Written as DNA, the CDR3 is TGTGCCAGCTCACCGGGACTTAGCTCCTACAATGAGCAGTTCTTC.

The genes are TRBV18 and TRBJ1-5; 9 bases line up with TRBD1. Germline V gene lookup returns CDR1 KGHSH and CDR2 LQKENI. CDR3 length: 16 residues. V lost 5 bases and J lost 0; bases outside the gene matches: 5. CDR3: CASSKRTGDSNQPQHF. CDR3 sequence (DNA): TGTGCCAGCTCAAAAAGGACAGGGGATAGCAATCAGCCCCAGCATTTT. The full variable domain, completed using reference TRBV18 and TRBJ1-5, is NAGVMQNPRHLVRRRGQEARLRCSPMKGHSHVYWYRQLPEEGLKFMVYLQKENIIDESGMPKERFSAEFPKEGPSILRIQQVVRGDSAAYFCASSKRTGDSNQPQHFGDGTRLSIL.

Of note for this clone: Other DNA sequences in the sample encode the same CDR3. V usage is TRBV28 and J usage is TRBJ2-7, with unresolved D. Deletions cut 2 bases from V and 4 bases from J, with 6 bases between. Germline assignment: CDR1 MDHEN and CDR2 SYDVKM. The CDR3 is 12 residues long. The CDR3 bases are TGTGCCAGCAGTTTACTACGGTACGAGCAGTACTTC. It is translated as CASSLLRYEQYF.

The chain employs TRBV7-3 and TRBJ2-7; 7 positions agree with TRBD2. Per germline, CDR1 SGHTA and CDR2 FQGTGA. The CDR3 loop spans 15 amino acids. Trimming took 2 bases from V and 2 from J; bases not matched to a gene: 6. The CDR3: CASSLHGGSPYEQYF. DNA for the CDR3: TGTGCCAGCAGCTTACACGGCGGGAGCCCCTACGAGCAGTACTTC.

The rearrangement uses TRBV9 and TRBJ1-4; D is uncertain. The CDR3 is 13 amino acids. The germline V and J ends were trimmed by 2 bases and 12 bases, with 14 bases remaining between them. Germline loops: CDR1 SGDLS, CDR2 YYNGEE. This chain's CDR3 is CASSVVDQEQLFF. CDR3 nucleotide sequence: TGTGCCAGCAGCGTGGTGGACCAGGAGCAACTGTTTTTT.

CDR3 bases: TGCAGGGGTGGACAGAGGACGAACACTGAAGCTTTCTTT. This translates into CRGGQRTNTEAFF. This sequence joins TRBV29-1 and TRBJ1-1; possibly TRBD1 for D (6 bases). In germline, CDR1 is SQVTM, CDR2 ANQGSEA. This CDR3 comprises 13 residues.

The chain carries TRBV27 and TRBJ1-6; 9 bases are a match to TRBD1. The CDR3 has 15 amino acids. After removal of 5 bases from V and 7 bases from J, the junction contained 6 bases not matched to a gene. The germline gives CDR1 MNHEY, CDR2 SMNVEV (reference sequence). This chain's CDR3 is CASSANGQGNSPLHF. The CDR3 DNA follows: TGTGCCAGCAGTGCTAATGGACAGGGGAATTCACCCCTCCACTTT.

The sample holds a few counts of this clone. The chain uses TRBV19 and TRBJ1-4, with D unclear. CDR1 and CDR2 (germline): LNHDA, SQIVND (reference sequence). The ends were cut back, 5 bases at V and 5 bases at J, with 15 bases in the middle. The CDR3 loop spans 15 amino acids. The CDR3 region has the DNA TGTGCCAGTAGTGGTGCGCGACGGAGAAATGAAAAACTGTTTTTT. Amino acids: CASSGARRRNEKLFF.

This clone was picked up a small number of times. Other DNA sequences of this sample code for an identical CDR3. The gene calls are TRBV19 and TRBJ2-7; D is uncertain. CDR1 is LNHDA, CDR2 SQIVND, per germline (reference sequence). The CDR3 spans 13 residues. V lost 4 bases and J lost 0, with 7 bases in between. CDR3 DNA: TGTGCCAGTAGTACGGTCAGCTCCTACGAGCAGTACTTC. Translation gives CASSTVSSYEQYF.

The chain links TRBV5-6 to TRBJ1-1; weak D call: TRBD1 (5 bases). The V gene's germline CDR1 is SGHDT and CDR2 YYEEEE. Trimming removed 5 bases at V and 5 bases at J, with 19 bases between. This CDR3 is 15 amino acids long. Here the CDR3 reads CASRLAGGLWTEAFF. In DNA, the CDR3 is TGTGCCAGCAGACTGGCCGGGGGTCTATGGACTGAAGCTTTCTTT.

The chain couples TRBV4-1 to TRBJ1-5; D call uncertain. This CDR3 region has 15 residues. Germline V CDR1 and CDR2: MGHRA, YSYEKL. The ends were cut back, 0 bases at V and 7 bases at J, with 13 bases in the middle. CDR3 sequence (DNA): TGCGCCAGCAGCCAAGATTGGGCAGGCGGGCAGCCCCAGCATTTT. Amino acid sequence: CASSQDWAGGQPQHF.